These 2 T cell receptor beta chains originate from one sample sequenced in a study of T-cell reconstitution after alpha-beta-depleted transplantation in children. A TCRbeta library incorporating unique molecular identifiers was prepared. Using its own MiXCR run on the PCR reads, TCRdb lists one record per CDR3 protein. The sample lists 450,000 to 550,000 distinct CDR3 sequences, roughly 11% occurring once. Here the sequenced sample was PBMCs, mostly from graft donor cells, taken 180 days after TCRalphabeta/CD19-depleted stem cell transplant. The receptors were sampled from a female patient under 10 years old who had a stem cell transplant for aplastic anemia, so the T cells may come from the graft donor.

The chain couples TRBV5-1 to TRBJ1-3; a possible D gene is TRBD1 (5 bases). Trimming left V 0 bases short and J 1 base short, with 14 bases between. The germline gives CDR1 SGHRS, CDR2 YFSETQ. The CDR3 runs to 17 residues. The CDR3 here is CASSLEFSGLSGNTIYF. Written as DNA, the CDR3 is TGCGCCAGCAGCTTGGAATTTTCGGGGCTGTCTGGAAACACCATATATTTT.

Ten or more counts support this clonotype. The rearrangement uses TRBV6-8 and TRBJ2-7; no reliable D call. V lost 5 bases to trimming and J lost 3 bases, with 17 bases between them. In germline, CDR1 is MNHGY, CDR2 SAAAGT. This CDR3 is 15 amino acids long. CDR3 sequence: CASSAMGGIYYEQYF. The CDR3 DNA follows: TGTGCCAGCAGTGCTATGGGTGGGATTTACTACGAGCAGTACTTC.